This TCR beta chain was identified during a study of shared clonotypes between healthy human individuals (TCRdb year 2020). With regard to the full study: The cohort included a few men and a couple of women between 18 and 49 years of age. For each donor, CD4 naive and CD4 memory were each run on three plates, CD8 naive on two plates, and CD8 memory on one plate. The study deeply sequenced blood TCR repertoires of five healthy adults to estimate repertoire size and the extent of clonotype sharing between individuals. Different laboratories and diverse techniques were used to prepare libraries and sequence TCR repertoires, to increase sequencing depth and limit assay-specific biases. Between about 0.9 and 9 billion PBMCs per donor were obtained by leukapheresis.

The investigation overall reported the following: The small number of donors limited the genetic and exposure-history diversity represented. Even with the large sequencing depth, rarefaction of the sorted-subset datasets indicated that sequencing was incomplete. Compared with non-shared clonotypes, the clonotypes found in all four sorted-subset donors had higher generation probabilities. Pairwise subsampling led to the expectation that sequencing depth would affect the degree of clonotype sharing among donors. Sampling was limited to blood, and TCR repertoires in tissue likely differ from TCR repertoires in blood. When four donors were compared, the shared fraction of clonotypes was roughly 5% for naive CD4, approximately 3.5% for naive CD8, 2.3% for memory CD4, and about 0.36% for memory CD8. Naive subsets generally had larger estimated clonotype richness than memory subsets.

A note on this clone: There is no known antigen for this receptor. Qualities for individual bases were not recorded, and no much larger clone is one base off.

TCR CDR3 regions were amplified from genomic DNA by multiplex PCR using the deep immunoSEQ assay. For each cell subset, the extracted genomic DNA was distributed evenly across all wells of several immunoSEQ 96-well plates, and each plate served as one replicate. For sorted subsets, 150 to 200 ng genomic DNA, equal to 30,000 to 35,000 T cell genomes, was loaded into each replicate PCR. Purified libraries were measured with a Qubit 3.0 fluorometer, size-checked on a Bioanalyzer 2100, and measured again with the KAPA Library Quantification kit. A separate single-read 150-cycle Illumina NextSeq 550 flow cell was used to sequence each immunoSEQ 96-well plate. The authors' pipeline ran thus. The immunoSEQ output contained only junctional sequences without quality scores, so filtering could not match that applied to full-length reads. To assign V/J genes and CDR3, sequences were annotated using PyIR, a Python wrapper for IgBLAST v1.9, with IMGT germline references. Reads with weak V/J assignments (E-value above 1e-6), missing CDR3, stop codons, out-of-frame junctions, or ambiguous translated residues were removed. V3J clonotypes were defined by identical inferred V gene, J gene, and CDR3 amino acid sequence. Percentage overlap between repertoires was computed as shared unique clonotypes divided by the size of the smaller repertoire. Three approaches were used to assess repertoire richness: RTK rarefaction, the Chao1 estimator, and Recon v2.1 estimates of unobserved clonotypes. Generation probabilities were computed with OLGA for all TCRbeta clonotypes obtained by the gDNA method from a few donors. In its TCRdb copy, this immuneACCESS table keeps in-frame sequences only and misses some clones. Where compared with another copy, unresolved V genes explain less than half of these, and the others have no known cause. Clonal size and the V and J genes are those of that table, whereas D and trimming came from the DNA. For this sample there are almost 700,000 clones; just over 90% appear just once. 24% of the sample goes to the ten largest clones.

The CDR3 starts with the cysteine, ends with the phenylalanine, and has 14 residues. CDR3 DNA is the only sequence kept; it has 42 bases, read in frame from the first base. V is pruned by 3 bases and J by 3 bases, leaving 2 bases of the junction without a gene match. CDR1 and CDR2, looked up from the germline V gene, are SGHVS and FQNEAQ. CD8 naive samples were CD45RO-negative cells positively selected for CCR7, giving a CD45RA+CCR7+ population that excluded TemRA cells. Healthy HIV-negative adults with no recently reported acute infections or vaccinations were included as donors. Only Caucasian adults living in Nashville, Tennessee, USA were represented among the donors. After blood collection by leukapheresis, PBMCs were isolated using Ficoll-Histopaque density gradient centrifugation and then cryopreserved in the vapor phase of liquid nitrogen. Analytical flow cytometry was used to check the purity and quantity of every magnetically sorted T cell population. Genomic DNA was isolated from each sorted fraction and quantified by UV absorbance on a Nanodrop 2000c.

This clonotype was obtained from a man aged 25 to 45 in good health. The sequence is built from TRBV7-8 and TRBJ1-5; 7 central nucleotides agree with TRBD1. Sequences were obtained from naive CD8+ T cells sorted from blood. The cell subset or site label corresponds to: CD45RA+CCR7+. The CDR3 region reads CASSLGQNNQPQHF. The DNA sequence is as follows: TGTGCCAGCAGCTTGGGACAGAACAATCAGCCCCAGCATTTT. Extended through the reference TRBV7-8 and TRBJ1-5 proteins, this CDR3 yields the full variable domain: GAGVSQSPRYKVAKRGQDVALRCDPISGHVSLFWYQQALGQGPEFLTYFQNEAQLDKSGLPSDRFFAERPEGSVSTLKIQRTQQEDSAVYLCASSLGQNNQPQHFGDGTRLSIL.